This TCR beta chain is from a study of low-dose radiotherapy and immunotherapy resistance in tumors. Background on the study: Treatment of Cohort 2 consisted of 1 Gy per fraction every two weeks, amounting to 13 Gy over 26 weeks. Patients' oral aspirin dose was 300 mg daily across four cycles from cycle 1 day 1. The regimen for patients comprised intravenous nivolumab 240 mg every two weeks plus intravenous ipilimumab 1 mg/kg every six weeks.

Alpha and beta chains were covered, as first-strand cDNA relied on TRAV- and TRBV-specific primers. Amplification, which lasted around 22 PCR cycles, used a constant-region primer and V-primer adapter to amplify TCRs. TCRdb recomputed calls from the reads with MiXCR, one row per CDR3 protein. The sample consists of approximately 100,000 distinct CDR3 sequences, 20% of them appearing once. There are 13 residues in the CDR3. Trimming took 4 bases from V and 0 from J, leaving 7 bases between them. This clonotype was picked up many times. Time point: after trial treatment. The sample's treatment: LDRT plus nivolumab, ipilimumab, low-dose cyclophosphamide and aspirin (RACIN trial). Those eligible were patients bearing advanced solid tumors lacking tumor-infiltrating lymphocytes.

The TCR sequence derives from a male donor with prostate cancer. The gene calls are TRBV12-3 or TRBV12-4 and TRBJ2-7; no reliable D call. Sequenced material: PBMCs, taken after low-dose radiotherapy plus immunotherapy. This CDR3 is CASSSFPSYEQYF. The CDR3 DNA reads as TGTGCCAGCAGTTCCTTCCCCTCCTACGAGCAGTACTTC.